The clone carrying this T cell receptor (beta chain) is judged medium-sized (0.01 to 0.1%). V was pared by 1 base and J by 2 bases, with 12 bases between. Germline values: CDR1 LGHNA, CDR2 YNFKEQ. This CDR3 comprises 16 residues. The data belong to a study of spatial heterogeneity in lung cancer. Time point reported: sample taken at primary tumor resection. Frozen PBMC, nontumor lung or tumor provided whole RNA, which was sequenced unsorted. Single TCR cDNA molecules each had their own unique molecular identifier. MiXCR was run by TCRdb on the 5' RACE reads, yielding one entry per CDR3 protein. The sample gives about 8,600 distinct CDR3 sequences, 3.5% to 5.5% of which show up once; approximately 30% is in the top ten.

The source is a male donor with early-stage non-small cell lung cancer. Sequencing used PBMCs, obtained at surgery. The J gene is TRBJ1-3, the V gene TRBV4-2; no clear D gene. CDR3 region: CASSQGFPRAGNTIYF. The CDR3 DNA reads TGTGCCAGCAGCCAAGGGTTCCCGCGAGCTGGAAACACCATATATTTT.